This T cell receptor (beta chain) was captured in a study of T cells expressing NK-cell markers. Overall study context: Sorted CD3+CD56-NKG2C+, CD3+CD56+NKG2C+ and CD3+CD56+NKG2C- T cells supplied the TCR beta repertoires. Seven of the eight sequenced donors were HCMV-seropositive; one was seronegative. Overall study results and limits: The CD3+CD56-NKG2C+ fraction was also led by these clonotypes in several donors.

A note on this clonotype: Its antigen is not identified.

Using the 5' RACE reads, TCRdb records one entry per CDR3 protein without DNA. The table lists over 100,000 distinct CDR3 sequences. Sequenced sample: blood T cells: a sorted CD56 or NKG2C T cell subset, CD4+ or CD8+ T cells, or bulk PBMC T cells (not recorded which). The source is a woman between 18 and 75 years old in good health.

CDR3 region: CSASPVFGADIQYF. J is TRBJ2-4 and V is TRBV20-1; checking the TCRdb D call of TRBD1 is not possible without DNA. The CDR3 is 14 residues long. CDR1 DFQATT and CDR2 SNEGSKA come from the germline V gene (reference sequence).